This TCR beta chain is drawn from a study of blood T cells in healthy people across ages. Together with a sample-barcoded 5' primer, a J-beta primer mix was included in a second PCR lasting about 7 to 11 cycles. TCRdb reprocessed the 5' RACE reads with MiXCR, giving one entry per CDR3 protein. This table holds 800,000 to 950,000 distinct CDR3 sequences, roughly 35% found once. The germline V gene has CDR1 ENHRY and CDR2 SYGVKD. This CDR3 has 14 amino acids. V lost 10 bases to trimming and J lost 0 bases; unmatched junction nucleotides: 5. The TCR comes from a man younger than 35 in good health. Material for sequencing was blood. This rearrangement joins TRBV10-3 to TRBJ1-5; 8 bases match TRBD1. The CDR3: CATMGQASNQPQHF. The CDR3 DNA reads TGTGCCACCATGGGACAGGCTAGCAATCAGCCCCAGCATTTT.